The rows below give T cell receptor beta chains drawn from one sample of a study of blood T cell repertoires in COVID-19. TCRdb's table, derived via immunoSEQ multiplex PCR, lists solely in-frame clones and lacks some. The repertoire has about 120,000 clones, just over 85% of them found once; the top ten carry roughly 4.7%. The sequencing input was peripheral blood. Every receptor here comes from a man aged 35 to 55 with acute or convalescent COVID-19. The CDR3 runs from the conserved cysteine through the conserved F or W. The D gene is left open where the match is weak. Size is omitted from some rows. Given values are once, few, many or a class for expanded clones.

- - TRBJ2-1 TRBV21-1 TGTGCCAGCAGCAAAGAAACTAGCGGACACAATGAGCAGTTCTTC CASSKETSGHNEQFF
- - TRBJ1-6 TRBV14 TGTGCCAGCAGCCATCAGGGTTATTCACCCCTCCACTTT CASSHQGYSPLHF
- - TRBJ2-1 TRBV5-1 TGCGCCAGCAGCTTGTCCCTGAATGAGCAGTTCTTC CASSLSLNEQFF
- TRBD1 TRBJ1-4 TRBV7-2 TGTGCCAGCAGGTCCGGGACAGATAATGAAAAACTGTTTTTT CASRSGTDNEKLFF
- TRBD1 TRBJ2-1 TRBV6-4 TGTGCCAGCAGCGGGACAGGGGGCGGTTTTCAAAACAATGAGCAGTTCTTC CASSGTGGGFQNNEQFF
- TRBD1 TRBJ1-2 TRBV6-1 TGTGCCAGCAGTGAAGGGCCGGACAGGGCGTACACCTTC CASSEGPDRAYTF
- - TRBJ2-7 TRBV6-5 TGTGCCAGCAGAGACGACATGTACTCCTACGAGCAGTACTTC CASRDDMYSYEQYF
- - TRBJ2-3 TRBV6-5 TGTGCCAGCAGTTTCCTTTTACGGGATCGGGCAGATACGCAGTATTTT CASSFLLRDRADTQYF
medium-sized - TRBJ1-2 TRBV3-1/TRBV3-2 TGTGCCAGCAGCCAAGATCTTGGGGGGGTTGATGGCTACACCTTC CASSQDLGGVDGYTF
few - TRBJ2-5 TRBV13 TGTGCCAGCAGCTTAGAATTAGCGAAGGAGACCCAGTACTTC CASSLELAKETQYF
- TRBD1 TRBJ1-2 TRBV9 TGTGCCAGCAGACAACTGACAGGGGACTATGGCTACACCTTC CASRQLTGDYGYTF
- TRBD1 TRBJ1-3 TRBV7-2 TGTGCCAGCAGCTTCACTCAGGGGGCTGGTGGAAACACCATATATTTT CASSFTQGAGGNTIYF
- - TRBJ1-4 TRBV30 TGTGCCTGGAGCTCCCGACACAACGAAAAACTGTTTTTT CAWSSRHNEKLFF
- - TRBJ2-3 TRBV4-2 TGTGCCAGCAGCCGCCAACCTCTAGTTCCCACAGATACGCAGTATTTT CASSRQPLVPTDTQYF
once - TRBJ1-1 TRBV30 TGTGCCTGGAGGGGGGGGATGGGAGGTGTGGGCACTGAAGCTTTCTTT CAWRGGMGGVGTEAFF
- TRBD2 TRBJ2-5 TRBV10-1 TGCGCCAGCAGTGAGTCGTCGGTAGCGGGAGCAGAGACCCAGTACTTC CASSESSVAGAETQYF
- - TRBJ2-5 TRBV27 TGTGCCAGCAGTCCAGGGGCTAGAACGGGAGAGACCCAGTACTTC CASSPGARTGETQYF
- - TRBJ2-7 TRBV6-5 TGTGCCAGCAGTACGACTACTGTCTACGAGCAGTACTTC CASSTTTVYEQYF
- - TRBJ1-6 TRBV27 TGTGCCAGCAGTTTATTTTCCGGAGGCAGCTCCTATAATTCACCCCTCCACTTT CASSLFSGGSSYNSPLHF
- - TRBJ1-2 TRBV6-1 TGTGCCAGCAGTGAGGGTCAGGGCATCGGCTACACCTTC CASSEGQGIGYTF
- TRBD1 TRBJ1-1 TRBV11-2 TGTGCCAGCAGCCGGGGACAGGGGGCACTGGTAACTGAAGCTTTCTTT CASSRGQGALVTEAFF
- TRBD1 TRBJ2-3 TRBV5-1 TGCGCCAGCAGCTTGGACAGGGGGACAATTGATACGCAGTATTTT CASSLDRGTIDTQYF
- - TRBJ2-7 TRBV5-6 TGTGCCAGCAGCTTGCTAGTCTCGGGAGAGCAGTACTTC CASSLLVSGEQYF
- - TRBJ1-2 TRBV13 TGTGCCAGCAGGCAGGGTAATGGCTACACCTTC CASRQGNGYTF
- - TRBJ1-1 TRBV11-3 TGTGCCAGCAGCTCGTCCGGTTGGACTGAAGCTTTCTTT CASSSSGWTEAFF
- - TRBJ1-5 TRBV7-2 TGTGCCAGCAGCTCGGCTTCGAGGGCAGGTCAGCCCCAGCATTTT CASSSASRAGQPQHF